A single T cell receptor beta chain is shown here with its context. This table comes from immunoSEQ multiplex PCR, and its TCRdb copy is limited to in-frame clones, with some not included. In the table there are about 27,000 clones, roughly 93% of which are singletons. This sample is part of a study of control samples from healthy donors and cancer patients. The V end lost 4 bases, the J end lost 0 bases, and 11 bases lay between the germline ends. The CDR3 contains 15 residues. Germline CDR1 reads SGHTS; CDR2 reads YDEGEE. The sample was PBMCs. The clonotype originates from a man between 45 and 60 years old with lung cancer. The gene calls are TRBV5-8 and TRBJ1-3, with a tentative D call TRBD1 (5 bases). The DNA for the CDR3 is TGTGCCAGCAGCCGGGGGTGGACCTCTGGAAACACCATATATTTT. Translating it yields CASSRGWTSGNTIYF.